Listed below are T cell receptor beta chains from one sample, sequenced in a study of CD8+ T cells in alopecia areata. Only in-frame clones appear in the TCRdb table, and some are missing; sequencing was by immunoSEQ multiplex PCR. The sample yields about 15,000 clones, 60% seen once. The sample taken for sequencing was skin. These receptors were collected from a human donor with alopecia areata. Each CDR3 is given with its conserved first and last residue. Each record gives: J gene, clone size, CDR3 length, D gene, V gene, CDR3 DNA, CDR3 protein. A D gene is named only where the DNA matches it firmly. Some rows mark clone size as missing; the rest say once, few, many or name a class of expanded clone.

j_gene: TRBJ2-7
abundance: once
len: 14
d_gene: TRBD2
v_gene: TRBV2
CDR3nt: TGTGCCAGCAGTTACTCGGGACTAGCCGCCGAGCAGTACTTC
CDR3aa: CASSYSGLAAEQYF

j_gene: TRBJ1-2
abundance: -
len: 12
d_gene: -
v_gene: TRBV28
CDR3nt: TGTGCCAGCAGTTTAAAGACCTATGGCTACACCTTC
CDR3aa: CASSLKTYGYTF

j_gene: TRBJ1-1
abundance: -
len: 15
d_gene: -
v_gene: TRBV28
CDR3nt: TGTGCCAGCAGCCTCAGGAGGACGGGGAACACTGAAGCTTTCTTT
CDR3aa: CASSLRRTGNTEAFF

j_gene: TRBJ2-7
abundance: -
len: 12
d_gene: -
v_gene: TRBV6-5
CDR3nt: TGTGCCAGCAGTCTAACCGCGGGGGAGCAGTACTTC
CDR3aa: CASSLTAGEQYF

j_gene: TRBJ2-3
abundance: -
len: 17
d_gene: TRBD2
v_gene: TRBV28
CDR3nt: TGTGCCAGCAGCGGGGGAAGGGGGACTAGTCGCACAGATACGCAGTATTTT
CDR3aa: CASSGGRGTSRTDTQYF

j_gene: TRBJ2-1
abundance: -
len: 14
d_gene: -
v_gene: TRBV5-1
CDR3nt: TGCGCCAGCAGCTTCGGCGGCGAACCCAATGAGCAGCTCTTC
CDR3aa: CASSFGGEPNEQLF

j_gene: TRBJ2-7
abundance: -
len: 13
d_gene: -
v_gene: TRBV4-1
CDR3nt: TGCGCCAGCAGCCAAGAAACGAACAGGGAGCAGTACTTC
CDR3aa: CASSQETNREQYF

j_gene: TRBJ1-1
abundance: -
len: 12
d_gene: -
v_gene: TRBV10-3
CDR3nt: TGTGCCACTGTCGGCCGGAACACTGAAGCTTTCTTT
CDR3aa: CATVGRNTEAFF

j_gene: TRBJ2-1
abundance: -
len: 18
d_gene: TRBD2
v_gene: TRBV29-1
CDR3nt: TGCAGCGTCTCCCCTGGGACTAGCGGGATCGGGAGTAACAATGAGCAGTTCTTC
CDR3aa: CSVSPGTSGIGSNNEQFF

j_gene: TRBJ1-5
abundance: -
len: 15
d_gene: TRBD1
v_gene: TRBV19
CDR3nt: TGTGCCAGTAAGCTGGACAGGTGGGGCAATCAGCCCCAGCATTTT
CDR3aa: CASKLDRWGNQPQHF

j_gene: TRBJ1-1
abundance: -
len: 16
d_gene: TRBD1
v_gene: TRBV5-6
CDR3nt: TGTGCCAGCAGCCACCAGGGGGGCGGGAGGAACACTGAAGCTTTCTTT
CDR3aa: CASSHQGGGRNTEAFF

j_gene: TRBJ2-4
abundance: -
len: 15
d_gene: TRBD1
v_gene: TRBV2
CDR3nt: TGTGCCAGCTCCCGGGACAGGGGGCGGGCAAACATTCAGTACTTC
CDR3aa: CASSRDRGRANIQYF

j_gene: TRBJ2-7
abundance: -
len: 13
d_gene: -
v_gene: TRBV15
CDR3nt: TGTGCCACCAGAGATGGGGGGAGCGGGGAGCAGTACTTC
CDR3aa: CATRDGGSGEQYF

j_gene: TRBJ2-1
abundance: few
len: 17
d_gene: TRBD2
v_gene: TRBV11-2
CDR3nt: TGTGCCAGCAGCCCGGCAGGCCTAGCGGGGGGGAACAATGAGCAGTTCTTC
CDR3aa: CASSPAGLAGGNNEQFF

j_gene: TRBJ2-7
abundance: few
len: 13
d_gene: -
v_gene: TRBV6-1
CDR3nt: TGTGCCAGCATCTTCGGGGGCTCCTACGAGCAGTACTTC
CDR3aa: CASIFGGSYEQYF

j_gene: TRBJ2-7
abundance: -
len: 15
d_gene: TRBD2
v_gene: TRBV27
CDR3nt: TGTGCCAGCAGTTTTCGGGGAGGGCTAGCCTACGAGCAGTACTTC
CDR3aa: CASSFRGGLAYEQYF

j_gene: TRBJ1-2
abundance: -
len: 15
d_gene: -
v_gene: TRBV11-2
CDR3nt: TGTGCCAGCAGCTTAGACGGGGACCCTAACTATGGCTACACCTTC
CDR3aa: CASSLDGDPNYGYTF

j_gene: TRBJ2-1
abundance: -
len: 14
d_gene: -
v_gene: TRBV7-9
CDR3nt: TGTGCCAGCAGCCAAGACCAGGAGGGCAATGAGCAGTTCTTC
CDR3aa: CASSQDQEGNEQFF

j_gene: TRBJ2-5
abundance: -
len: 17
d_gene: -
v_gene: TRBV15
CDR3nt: TGTGCCACCAGCAGAGGTTTGGTTAGGGGGTACGGTGAGACCCAGTACTTC
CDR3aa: CATSRGLVRGYGETQYF

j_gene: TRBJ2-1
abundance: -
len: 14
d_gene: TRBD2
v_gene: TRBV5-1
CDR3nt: TGCGCCAGCACAATCGCGGGAGAGGGGTATGAGCAGTTCTTC
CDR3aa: CASTIAGEGYEQFF

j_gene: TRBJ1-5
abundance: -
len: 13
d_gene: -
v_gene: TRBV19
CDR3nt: TGTGCCAGTAGTCAGACTACCAATCAGCCCCAGCATTTT
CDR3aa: CASSQTTNQPQHF

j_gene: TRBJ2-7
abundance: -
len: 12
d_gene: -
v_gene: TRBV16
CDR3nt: TGTGCCAGCAGCCAATCTAACTACGAGCAGTACTTC
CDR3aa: CASSQSNYEQYF

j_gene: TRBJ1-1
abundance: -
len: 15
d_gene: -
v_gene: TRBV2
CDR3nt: TGTGCCAGCACAAACGGTCCAGGGGAAGGGACTGAAGCTTTCTTT
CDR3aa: CASTNGPGEGTEAFF

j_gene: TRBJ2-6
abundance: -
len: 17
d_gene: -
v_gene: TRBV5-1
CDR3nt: TGCGCCAGCAGCTTGATTTTTTTCAACTCTGGGGCCAACGTCCTGACTTTC
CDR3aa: CASSLIFFNSGANVLTF

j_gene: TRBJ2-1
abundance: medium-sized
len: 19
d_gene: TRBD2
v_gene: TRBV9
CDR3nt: TGTGCCAGCAGCGTCTCTTTAAGGACTAGCGGGAGCATCAGCTATGAGCAGTTCTTC
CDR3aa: CASSVSLRTSGSISYEQFF

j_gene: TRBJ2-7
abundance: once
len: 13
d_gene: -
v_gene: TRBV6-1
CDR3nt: TGTGCCAGCAACCGAAGGAGTTTGTTCGAGCAGTACTTC
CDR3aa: CASNRRSLFEQYF

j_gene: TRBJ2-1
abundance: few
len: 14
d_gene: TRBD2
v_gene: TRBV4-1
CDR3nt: TGCGCCAGCAGCCAAGACCTAGCGGGTTTTGAGCAGTTCTTC
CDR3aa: CASSQDLAGFEQFF

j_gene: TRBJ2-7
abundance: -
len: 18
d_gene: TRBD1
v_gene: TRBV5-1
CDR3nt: TGCGCCAGCAGCTTGGCCCCAATGGACAGGGGGCGTCCTAACGAGCAGTACTTC
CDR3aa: CASSLAPMDRGRPNEQYF

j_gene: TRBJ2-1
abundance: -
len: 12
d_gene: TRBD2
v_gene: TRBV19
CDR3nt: TGTGCCAGCACTAGCGGGAGGGCCGGTCCGTTCTTC
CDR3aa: CASTSGRAGPFF

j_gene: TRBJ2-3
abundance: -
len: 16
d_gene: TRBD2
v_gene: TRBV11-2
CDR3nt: TGTGCCAGCAGCCTTACTAGCGATTCTGTAACAGATACGCAGTATTTT
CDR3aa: CASSLTSDSVTDTQYF

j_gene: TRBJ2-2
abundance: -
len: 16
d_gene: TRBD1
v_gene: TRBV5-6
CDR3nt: TGTGCCAGCAGCTTTGGGACAGCGACGAACACCGGGGAGCTGTTTTTT
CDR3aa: CASSFGTATNTGELFF

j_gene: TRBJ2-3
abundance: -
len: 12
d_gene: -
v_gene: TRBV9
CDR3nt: TGTGCCAGCAGCACCGACAAGGATACGCAGTATTTT
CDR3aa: CASSTDKDTQYF

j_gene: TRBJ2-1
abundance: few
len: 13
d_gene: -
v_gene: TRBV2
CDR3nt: TGTGCCAGCAGCCCGGAAAGGGGCAATGAGCAGTTCTTC
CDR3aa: CASSPERGNEQFF

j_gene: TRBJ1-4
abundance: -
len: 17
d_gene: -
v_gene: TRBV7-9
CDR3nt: TGTGCCAGCAGCTTTCACGGGGGCGCATTAACTAATGAAAAACTGTTTTTT
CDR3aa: CASSFHGGALTNEKLFF

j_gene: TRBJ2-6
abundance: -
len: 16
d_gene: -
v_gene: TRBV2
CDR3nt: TGTGCCAGCAGTGCCGCTTGGCAATCTGGGGCCAACGTCCTGACTTTC
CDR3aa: CASSAAWQSGANVLTF

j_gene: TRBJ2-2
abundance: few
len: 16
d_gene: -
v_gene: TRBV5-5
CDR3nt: TGTGCCAGCAGCTACCGGCCGGGACATAACAACGGGGAGCTGTTTTTT
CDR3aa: CASSYRPGHNNGELFF

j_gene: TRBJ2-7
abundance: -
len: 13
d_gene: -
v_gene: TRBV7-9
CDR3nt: TGTGCCAGCAGCCCCCGCAACAGCTACGAGCAGTACTTC
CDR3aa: CASSPRNSYEQYF

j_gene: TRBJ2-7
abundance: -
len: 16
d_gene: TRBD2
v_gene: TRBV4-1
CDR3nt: TGCGCCAGCAGCCAAGATCTAGGACTAGCGGGGAGCGAGCAGTACTTC
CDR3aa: CASSQDLGLAGSEQYF

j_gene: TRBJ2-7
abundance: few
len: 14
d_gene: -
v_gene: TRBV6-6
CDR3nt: TGTGCCAGCAGTTACTCAGGCGCAACCTACGAGCAGTACTTC
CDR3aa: CASSYSGATYEQYF

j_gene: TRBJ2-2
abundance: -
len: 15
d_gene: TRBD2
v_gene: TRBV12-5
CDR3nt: TGTGCTAGTGGTTTACTAGCGGGAGCCACCGGGGAGCTGTTTTTT
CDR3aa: CASGLLAGATGELFF

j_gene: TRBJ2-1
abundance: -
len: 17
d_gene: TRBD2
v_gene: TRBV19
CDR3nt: TGTGCCAGTAGCTCGTACGACAGCGGGAGGGCCAACAATGAGCAGTTCTTC
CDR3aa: CASSSYDSGRANNEQFF

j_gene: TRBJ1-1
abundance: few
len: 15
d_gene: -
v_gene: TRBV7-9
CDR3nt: TGTGCCAGCAGCTTAAGCGGCACACCGAACACTGAAGCTTTCTTT
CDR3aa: CASSLSGTPNTEAFF

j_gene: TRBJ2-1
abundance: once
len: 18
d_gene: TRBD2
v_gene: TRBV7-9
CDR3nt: TGTGCCAGCAGCCCTGGGACTAGCGGGGAGAGCTCCTACAATGAGCAGTTCTTC
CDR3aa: CASSPGTSGESSYNEQFF

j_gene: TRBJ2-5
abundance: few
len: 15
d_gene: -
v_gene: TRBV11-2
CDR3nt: TGTGCCAGCAGCCCAACCGGCGGGGGCTGGGAGACCCAGTACTTC
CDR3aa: CASSPTGGGWETQYF

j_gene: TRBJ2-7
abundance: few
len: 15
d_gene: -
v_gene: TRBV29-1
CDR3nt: TGCAGCGTTGAACCTTTAAAGGGGAGCTCCTACGAGCAGTACTTC
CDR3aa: CSVEPLKGSSYEQYF

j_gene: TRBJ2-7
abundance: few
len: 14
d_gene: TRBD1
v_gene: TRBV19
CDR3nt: TGTGCCAGTAAAGGGACAGGGGGCTCCTACGAGCAGTACTTC
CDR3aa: CASKGTGGSYEQYF

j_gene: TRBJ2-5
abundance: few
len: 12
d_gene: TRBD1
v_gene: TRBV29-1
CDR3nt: TGCAGCGTTGCACAGGGGCAAGAGACCCAGTACTTC
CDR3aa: CSVAQGQETQYF

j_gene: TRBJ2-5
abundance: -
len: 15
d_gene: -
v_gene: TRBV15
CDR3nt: TGTGCCACCAGCAGAGTACCCGTTATAGATCGGACCCAGTACTTC
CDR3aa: CATSRVPVIDRTQYF

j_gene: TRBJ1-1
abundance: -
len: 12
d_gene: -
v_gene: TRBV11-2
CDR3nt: TGTGCCACCGAAGGGTTGGGTGCTGAAGCTTTCTTT
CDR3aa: CATEGLGAEAFF

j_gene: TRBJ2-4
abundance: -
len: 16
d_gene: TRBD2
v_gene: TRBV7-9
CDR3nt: TGTGCCAGCAGCTGGTTTGGCGGGAGGCCCGCGAACATTCAGTACTTC
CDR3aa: CASSWFGGRPANIQYF

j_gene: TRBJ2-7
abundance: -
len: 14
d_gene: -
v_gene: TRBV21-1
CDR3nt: TGTGCCAGCAGCCCACGACAGGGAAGGAACGAGCAGTACTTC
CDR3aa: CASSPRQGRNEQYF

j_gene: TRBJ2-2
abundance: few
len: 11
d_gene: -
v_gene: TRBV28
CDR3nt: TGTGCCAGCAGTTACACCGGGGAGCTGTTTTTT
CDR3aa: CASSYTGELFF

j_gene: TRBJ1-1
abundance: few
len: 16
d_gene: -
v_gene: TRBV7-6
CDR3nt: TGTGCCAGCAGCTTAACGGGGCAGACCTCCCGTTTTGAAGCTTTCTTT
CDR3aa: CASSLTGQTSRFEAFF

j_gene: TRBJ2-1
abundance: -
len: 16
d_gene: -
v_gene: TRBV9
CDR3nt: TGTGCCAGCAGCGCCTATTTCACCGGGACCTACAATGAGCAGTTCTTC
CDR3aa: CASSAYFTGTYNEQFF

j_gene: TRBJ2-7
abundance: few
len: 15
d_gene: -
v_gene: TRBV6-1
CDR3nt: TGTGCCAGCTGTGGTCGGAAAAATCAGAGGTACGAGCAGTACTTC
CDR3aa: CASCGRKNQRYEQYF

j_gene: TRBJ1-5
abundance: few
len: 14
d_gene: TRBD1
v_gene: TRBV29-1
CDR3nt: TGCAGCGTGGGACAGGGGGATAGCAATCAGCCCCAGCATTTT
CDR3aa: CSVGQGDSNQPQHF

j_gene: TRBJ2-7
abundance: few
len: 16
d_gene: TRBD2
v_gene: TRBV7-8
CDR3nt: TGTGCCAGCAGCTTAGTGTCCGGACTAGCGTCCTACGAGCAGTACTTC
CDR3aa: CASSLVSGLASYEQYF

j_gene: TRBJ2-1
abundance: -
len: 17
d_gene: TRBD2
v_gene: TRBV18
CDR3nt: TGTGCCAGCTCACCCACCTTCGGACTAGTTACGTACAATGAGCAGTTCTTC
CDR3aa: CASSPTFGLVTYNEQFF

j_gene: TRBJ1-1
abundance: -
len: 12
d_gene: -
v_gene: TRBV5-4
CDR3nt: TGTGCCAGCAGTCCGAGGGGTACTGAAGCTTTCTTT
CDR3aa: CASSPRGTEAFF

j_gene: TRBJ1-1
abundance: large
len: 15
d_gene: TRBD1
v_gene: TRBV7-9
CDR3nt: TGTGCCAGCAGCATGGGACAGTTTGCGAACACTGAAGCTTTCTTT
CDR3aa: CASSMGQFANTEAFF